This T cell receptor (beta chain) was obtained from a study of beta chain features in type 1 diabetes. Sequencing targeted expressed TCRB transcripts, as all isolated RNA had been reverse transcribed. The table came from immunoSEQ multiplex PCR; TCRdb's copy has only in-frame clones and leaves some out. This table has around 600,000 clones, 9.5% to 15% appearing once. The germline gives CDR1 MDHEN, CDR2 SYDVKM. Trimming stripped 2 bases from V and 0 bases from J, with 14 bases between. The CDR3 totals 16 residues. The table lists this clone with a few counts. Its antigen is undetermined. Study-level results: Within each of all four CD4+ subsets, Type 1 diabetes patients had TCRB CDR3s that were moderately but significantly shorter.

This TCR was sampled from a man aged 30 to 45 with type 1 diabetes. The specimen sequenced was naive CD4+ T cells from blood. The V call is TRBV28, the J call TRBJ2-7; D is uncertain. CDR3 nucleotides: TGTGCCAGCAGTTTAGGACCCCTCCCCAGCTCCTACGAGCAGTACTTC. Protein: CASSLGPLPSSYEQYF.